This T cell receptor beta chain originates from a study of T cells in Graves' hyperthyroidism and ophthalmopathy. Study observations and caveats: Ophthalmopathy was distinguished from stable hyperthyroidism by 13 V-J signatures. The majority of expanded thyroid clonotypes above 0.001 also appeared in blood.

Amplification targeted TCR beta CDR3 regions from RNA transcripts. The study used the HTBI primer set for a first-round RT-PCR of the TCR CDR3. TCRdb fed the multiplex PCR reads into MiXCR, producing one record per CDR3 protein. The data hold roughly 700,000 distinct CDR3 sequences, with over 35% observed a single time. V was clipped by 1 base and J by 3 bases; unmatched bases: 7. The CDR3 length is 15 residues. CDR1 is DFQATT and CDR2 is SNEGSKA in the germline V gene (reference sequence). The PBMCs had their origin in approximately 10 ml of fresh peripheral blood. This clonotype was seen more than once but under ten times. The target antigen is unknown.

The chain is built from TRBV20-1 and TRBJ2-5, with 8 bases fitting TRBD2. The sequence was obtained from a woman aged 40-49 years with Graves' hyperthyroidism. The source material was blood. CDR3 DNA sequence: TGCAGTGCTAGAGGTCTCGTAGCGGGGAAAGAGACCCAGTACTTC. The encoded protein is CSARGLVAGKETQYF.